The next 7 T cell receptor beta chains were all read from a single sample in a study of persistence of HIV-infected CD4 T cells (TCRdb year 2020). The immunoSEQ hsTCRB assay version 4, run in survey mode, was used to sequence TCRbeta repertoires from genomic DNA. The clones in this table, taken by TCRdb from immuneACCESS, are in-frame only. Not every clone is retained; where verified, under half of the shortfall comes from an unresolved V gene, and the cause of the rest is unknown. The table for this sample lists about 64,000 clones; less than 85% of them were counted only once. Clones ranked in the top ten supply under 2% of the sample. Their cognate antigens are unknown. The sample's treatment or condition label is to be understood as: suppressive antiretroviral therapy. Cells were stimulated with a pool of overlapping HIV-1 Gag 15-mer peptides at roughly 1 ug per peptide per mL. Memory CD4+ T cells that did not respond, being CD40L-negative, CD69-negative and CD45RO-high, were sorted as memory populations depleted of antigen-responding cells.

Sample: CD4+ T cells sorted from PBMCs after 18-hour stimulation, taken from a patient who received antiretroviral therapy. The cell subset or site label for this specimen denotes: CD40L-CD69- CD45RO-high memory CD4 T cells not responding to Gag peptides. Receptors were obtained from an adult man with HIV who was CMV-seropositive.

In nucleotides, the CDR3 is TGTGCCACCAGCAGAGCCCGCAGGGGTGGCTACACCTTC. It translates to CATSRARRGGYTF. This chain links TRBV15 with TRBJ1-2; a possible D gene is TRBD1 (6 bases). Trimming shortened V by 1 base and J by 7 bases, and 10 bases separated the two germline ends. Per the germline V gene, CDR1 is LNHNV and CDR2 is YYDKDF (reference sequence). The length of the CDR3 is 13 residues.

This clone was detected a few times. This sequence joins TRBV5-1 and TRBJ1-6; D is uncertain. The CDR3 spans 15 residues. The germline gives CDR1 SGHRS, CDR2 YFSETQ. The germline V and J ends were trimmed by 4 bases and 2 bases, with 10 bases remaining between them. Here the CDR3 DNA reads TGCGCCAGCAGCCAGGACGGCCCCTATAATTCACCCCTCCACTTT. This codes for CASSQDGPYNSPLHF.

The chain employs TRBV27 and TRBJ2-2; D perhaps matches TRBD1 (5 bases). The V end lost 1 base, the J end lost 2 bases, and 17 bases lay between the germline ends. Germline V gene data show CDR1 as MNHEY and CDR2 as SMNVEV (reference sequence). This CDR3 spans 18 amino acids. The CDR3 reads CASSLFIRGSINTGELFF. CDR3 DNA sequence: TGTGCCAGCAGTTTATTTATAAGGGGTTCGATAAACACCGGGGAGCTGTTTTTT.

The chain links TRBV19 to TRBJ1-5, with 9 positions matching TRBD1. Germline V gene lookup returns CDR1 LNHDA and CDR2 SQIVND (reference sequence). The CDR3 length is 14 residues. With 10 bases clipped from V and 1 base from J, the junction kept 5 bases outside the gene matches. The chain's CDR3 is CATDTGGSNQPQHF. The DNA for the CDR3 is TGTGCCACTGACACAGGGGGCAGCAATCAGCCCCAGCATTTT.

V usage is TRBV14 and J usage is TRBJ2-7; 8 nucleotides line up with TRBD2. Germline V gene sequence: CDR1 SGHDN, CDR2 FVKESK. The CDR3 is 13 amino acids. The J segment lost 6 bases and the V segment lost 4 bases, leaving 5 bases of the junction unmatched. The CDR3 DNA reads TGTGCCAGCAGCCGCCTACGGGAGGGCGAGCAGTACTTC. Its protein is CASSRLREGEQYF.

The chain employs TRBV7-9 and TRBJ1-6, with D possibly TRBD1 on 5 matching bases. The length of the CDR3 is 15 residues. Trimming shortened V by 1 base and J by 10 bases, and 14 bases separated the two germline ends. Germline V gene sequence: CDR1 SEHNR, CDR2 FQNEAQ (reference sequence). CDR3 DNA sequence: TGTGCCAGCAGCTTAGGGTCTACAGGCTCCTCACCCCTCCACTTT. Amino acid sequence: CASSLGSTGSSPLHF.

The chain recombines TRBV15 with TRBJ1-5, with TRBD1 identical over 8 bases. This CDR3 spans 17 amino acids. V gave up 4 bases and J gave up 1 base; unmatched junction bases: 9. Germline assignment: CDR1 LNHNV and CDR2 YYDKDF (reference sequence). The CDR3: CATSTARQGLSNQPQHF. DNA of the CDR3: TGTGCCACCAGCACTGCTCGACAGGGGCTGAGCAATCAGCCCCAGCATTTT.